The rows below give T cell receptor beta chains drawn from one sample of a study of CD8 T cells in Susac syndrome. A single record per CDR3 protein comes from TCRdb applying MiXCR to the immunoSEQ multiplex PCR reads. The sample gives about 52,000 distinct CDR3 sequences, roughly 93% of which show up once; 0.4% to 0.65% is in the top ten. Sequenced sample: CD8+ T cells from PBMCs. The receptors come from a human donor with multiple sclerosis. Each CDR3 is given with its conserved first and last residue. D genes are given only for firm matches. The listing skips clone size in some rows; elsewhere it reads once, few, many or a size class.

CDR3: CASSQQLAGRTDTQYF; DNA: TGCGCCAGCAGCCAGCAACTAGCGGGGCGAACAGATACGCAGTATTTT; size: NA; V: TRBV4-3; D: TRBD2; J: TRBJ2-3
CDR3: CASSGTGATNEKLFF; DNA: TGTGCCAGCAGTGGGACAGGCGCTACTAATGAAAAACTGTTTTTT; size: NA; V: TRBV6-5; D: TRBD1; J: TRBJ1-4
CDR3: CASSLEQGNAQYF; DNA: TGTGCCAGCAGTTTAGAACAGGGGAACGCCCAGTACTTC; size: NA; V: TRBV28; D: TRBD1; J: TRBJ2-5
CDR3: CASSLTTYEQYF; DNA: TGTGCCAGCAGTCTAACCACCTACGAGCAGTACTTC; size: few; V: TRBV12-3/TRBV12-4; D: NA; J: TRBJ2-7
CDR3: CASSPGGAGYEQYF; DNA: TGTGCCAGCAGCCCAGGGGGGGCAGGGTACGAGCAGTACTTC; size: NA; V: TRBV11-2; D: NA; J: TRBJ2-7
CDR3: CASSEFYTTGDSPLHF; DNA: TGTGCCAGCAGTGAATTTTACACAACTGGGGATTCACCCCTCCACTTT; size: NA; V: TRBV25-1; D: NA; J: TRBJ1-6
CDR3: CATSDQQGSSYNEQFF; DNA: TGTGCCACCAGTGACCAACAGGGTAGCTCCTACAATGAGCAGTTCTTC; size: NA; V: TRBV24-1; D: NA; J: TRBJ2-1
CDR3: CASSLRGGYEQYF; DNA: TGTGCCAGCAGTTTAAGGGGGGGGTACGAGCAGTACTTC; size: few; V: TRBV27; D: NA; J: TRBJ2-7
CDR3: CASSIDRASGANVLTF; DNA: TGTGCCAGTAGTATAGACAGGGCATCCGGGGCCAACGTCCTGACTTTC; size: NA; V: TRBV19; D: NA; J: TRBJ2-6
CDR3: CASSWRTGDVQDTQYF; DNA: TGTGCCAGCAGCTGGCGGACAGGGGACGTTCAAGATACGCAGTATTTT; size: NA; V: TRBV7-8; D: TRBD1; J: TRBJ2-3
CDR3: CASSLTRQGTYEQYF; DNA: TGCGCCAGCAGCTTAACCCGACAGGGAACCTACGAGCAGTACTTC; size: NA; V: TRBV5-1; D: TRBD1; J: TRBJ2-7
CDR3: CASSYLLGAGETQYF; DNA: TGTGCCAGCAGTTACCTCCTGGGCGCGGGGGAGACCCAGTACTTC; size: NA; V: TRBV6-2/TRBV6-3; D: NA; J: TRBJ2-5
CDR3: CASSVRGALRGQPQHF; DNA: TGTGCCAGCAGCGTGCGTGGGGCCCTTCGAGGCCAGCCCCAGCATTTT; size: NA; V: TRBV7-2; D: NA; J: TRBJ1-5
CDR3: CSDEQGYGYTF; DNA: TGCAGCGACGAACAGGGGTATGGCTACACCTTC; size: NA; V: TRBV29-1; D: TRBD1; J: TRBJ1-2
CDR3: CSVVAETVNTEAFF; DNA: TGCAGCGTTGTGGCAGAGACCGTGAACACTGAAGCTTTCTTT; size: NA; V: TRBV29-1; D: NA; J: TRBJ1-1
CDR3: CASSLKGTTGIYGYTF; DNA: TGCGCCAGCAGCTTGAAGGGGACGACAGGGATCTATGGCTACACCTTC; size: NA; V: TRBV5-1; D: TRBD1; J: TRBJ1-2
CDR3: CASSEDLGQTSYGYTF; DNA: TGTGCCAGCAGTGAAGACCTGGGACAGACCTCCTATGGCTACACCTTC; size: NA; V: TRBV6-1; D: TRBD1; J: TRBJ1-2
CDR3: CSVDQGAGEYYGYTF; DNA: TGCAGCGTTGATCAGGGGGCGGGTGAATACTATGGCTACACCTTC; size: NA; V: TRBV29-1; D: TRBD1; J: TRBJ1-2
CDR3: CSVEGDREESYEQYF; DNA: TGCAGCGTTGAGGGTGACAGGGAAGAGTCCTACGAGCAGTACTTC; size: NA; V: TRBV29-1; D: TRBD1; J: TRBJ2-7
CDR3: CASSLLGTDYEQYF; DNA: TGTGCCAGCAGCCTCCTGGGTACAGATTACGAGCAGTACTTC; size: NA; V: TRBV12-3/TRBV12-4; D: NA; J: TRBJ2-7
CDR3: CASTPEAVYNQPQHF; DNA: TGTGCCAGTACCCCCGAGGCAGTCTACAATCAGCCCCAGCATTTT; size: NA; V: TRBV19; D: NA; J: TRBJ1-5
CDR3: CASKQGGNSNQPQHF; DNA: TGTGCCAGCAAACAAGGGGGGAATAGCAATCAGCCCCAGCATTTT; size: NA; V: TRBV6-5; D: NA; J: TRBJ1-5
CDR3: CASSSPNVRASDKNIQYF; DNA: TGTGCCAGCAGCTCCCCTAACGTGAGGGCTTCAGACAAAAACATTCAGTACTTC; size: NA; V: TRBV7-9; D: NA; J: TRBJ2-4
CDR3: CASSLDLPQETQYF; DNA: TGTGCCAGCAGCTTGGACCTACCCCAAGAGACCCAGTACTTC; size: NA; V: TRBV5-6; D: NA; J: TRBJ2-5
CDR3: CASSPTGKYEQYF; DNA: TGTGCCAGCAGCCCTACAGGGAAGTACGAGCAGTACTTC; size: NA; V: TRBV12-3/TRBV12-4; D: NA; J: TRBJ2-7
CDR3: CARTDTQYF; DNA: TGCGCCAGGACAGATACGCAGTATTTT; size: NA; V: TRBV5-1; D: NA; J: TRBJ2-3
CDR3: CASSSWETYEQYF; DNA: TGTGCCAGCAGTTCCTGGGAAACCTACGAGCAGTACTTC; size: NA; V: TRBV27; D: NA; J: TRBJ2-7
CDR3: CASSYGKTGPYEQYF; DNA: TGTGCCAGCAGTTACGGGAAGACAGGGCCCTACGAGCAGTACTTC; size: once; V: TRBV6-2/TRBV6-3; D: TRBD1; J: TRBJ2-7
CDR3: CASSGTGQSYEQYF; DNA: TGTGCCAGCAGCGGGACAGGGCAATCCTACGAGCAGTACTTC; size: NA; V: TRBV7-9; D: TRBD1; J: TRBJ2-7
CDR3: CASSPGGSGNTIYF; DNA: TGTGCCAGCAGCCCGGGTGGGTCAGGAAACACCATATATTTT; size: NA; V: TRBV7-9; D: NA; J: TRBJ1-3
CDR3: CASSPQTDQPQHF; DNA: TGTGCCAGCAGCCCCCAGACAGATCAGCCCCAGCATTTT; size: NA; V: TRBV9; D: NA; J: TRBJ1-5
CDR3: CASSLGGGPNYGYTF; DNA: TGTGCCAGCAGTTTAGGTGGGGGTCCGAACTATGGCTACACCTTC; size: NA; V: TRBV27; D: NA; J: TRBJ1-2
CDR3: CASSPGHNEQYF; DNA: TGTGCCAGCAGCCCCGGACACAACGAGCAGTACTTC; size: NA; V: TRBV9; D: NA; J: TRBJ2-7
CDR3: CASSQAGEETQYF; DNA: TGTGCCAGCAGCCAAGCGGGAGAAGAGACCCAGTACTTC; size: once; V: TRBV14; D: NA; J: TRBJ2-5
CDR3: CASSPPPGVYRHRSAGGQYF; DNA: TGTGCCAGCTCACCACCACCAGGTGTTTATCGGCACCGGTCCGCGGGTGGGCAGTACTTC; size: few; V: TRBV18; D: NA; J: TRBJ2-7
CDR3: CASSPMDRGGETQYF; DNA: TGTGCCAGCAGCCCGATGGACAGGGGAGGGGAGACCCAGTACTTC; size: NA; V: TRBV13; D: TRBD1; J: TRBJ2-5
CDR3: CASSLDRATGEYGYTF; DNA: TGCGCCAGCAGCTTGGACAGGGCGACAGGGGAGTATGGCTACACCTTC; size: NA; V: TRBV5-1; D: TRBD1; J: TRBJ1-2
CDR3: CASSRTGSNEQFF; DNA: TGTGCCAGCAGTCGCACAGGGAGCAATGAGCAGTTCTTC; size: NA; V: TRBV27; D: NA; J: TRBJ2-1
CDR3: CASSPTRTGTYQETQYF; DNA: TGTGCCAGCAGCCCAACTCGGACAGGGACGTACCAAGAGACCCAGTACTTC; size: few; V: TRBV13; D: TRBD1; J: TRBJ2-5
CDR3: CASSPGGGPLSGANVLTF; DNA: TGTGCCAGCAGCCCAGGAGGGGGGCCCCTCTCTGGGGCCAACGTCCTGACTTTC; size: NA; V: TRBV11-1; D: NA; J: TRBJ2-6
CDR3: CASSLLASSGAGGYTF; DNA: TGTGCCAGCAGTTTATTAGCGTCTTCGGGGGCGGGTGGCTACACCTTC; size: NA; V: TRBV27; D: NA; J: TRBJ1-2
CDR3: CASSLSPSYEQYF; DNA: TGCGCCAGCAGCTTGAGCCCCTCCTACGAGCAGTACTTC; size: NA; V: TRBV5-1; D: NA; J: TRBJ2-7
CDR3: CASSLHTDYNSPLHF; DNA: TGTGCCAGCAGCTTACACACAGACTATAATTCACCCCTCCACTTT; size: NA; V: TRBV7-9; D: NA; J: TRBJ1-6
CDR3: CASSLGARGRGYEQFF; DNA: TGTGCCAGCAGCTTAGGGGCCCGGGGCCGGGGGTATGAGCAGTTCTTC; size: once; V: TRBV13; D: NA; J: TRBJ2-1